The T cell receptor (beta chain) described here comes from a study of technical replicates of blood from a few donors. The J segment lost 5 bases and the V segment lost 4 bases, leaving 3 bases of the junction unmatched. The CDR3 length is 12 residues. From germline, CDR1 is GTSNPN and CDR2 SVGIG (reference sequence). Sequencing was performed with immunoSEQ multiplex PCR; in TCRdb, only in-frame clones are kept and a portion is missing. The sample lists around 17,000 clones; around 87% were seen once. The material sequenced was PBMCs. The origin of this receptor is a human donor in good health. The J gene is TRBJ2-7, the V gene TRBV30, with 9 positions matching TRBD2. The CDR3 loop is CAWTSGVDEQYF. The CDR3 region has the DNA TGTGCCTGGACTAGCGGGGTAGACGAGCAGTACTTC. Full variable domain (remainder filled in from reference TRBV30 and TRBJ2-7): SQTIHQWPATLVQPVGSPLSLECTVEGTSNPNLYWYRQAAGRGLQLLFYSVGIGQISSEVPQNLSASRPQDRQFILSSKKLLLSDSGFYLCAWTSGVDEQYFGPGTRLTVT.